The 32 T cell receptor beta chains in this list originate from one sample, sequenced in a study of shared clonotypes between healthy human individuals (TCRdb year 2020). Library generation was performed with the immunoSEQ multiplex PCR assay. This is the immuneACCESS table as TCRdb keeps it, with only in-frame sequences that have V and J called. A part of the clones is gone; compared with another copy, unresolved V genes explain less than half, and the rest is unexplained. This sample gives fewer than 200,000 clones in total; 90% to 95% of them show up just once. The top ten hold around 0.067% of the sample. Input material: naive CD4+ T cells sorted from blood. The cell subset or site label here, explained by the study, means: CD45RA+ positively selected. The receptors derive from a woman between 25 and 40 years old in good health.

V and J are TRBV9 and TRBJ2-7; no clear D. Germline V gene sequence: CDR1 SGDLS, CDR2 YYNGEE. The CDR3 consists of 16 residues. Trimming cost V 8 bases and J 0 bases, with 21 bases left between them. CDR3 in DNA: TGTGCCAGACGCCCCCCGAGGAGTGCCAGCTCCTACGAGCAGTACTTC. The encoded protein is CARRPPRSASSYEQYF.

The V call is TRBV7-2, the J call TRBJ1-5, with D perhaps TRBD1 (6 bases). Per germline, CDR1 SGHTA and CDR2 FQGNSA. CDR3 length: 13 residues. Deletions cut 2 bases from V and 9 bases from J, with 11 bases between. CDR3 residues: CASSLSGAPPQHF. For the CDR3, the DNA is TGTGCCAGCAGCTTATCGGGGGCTCCGCCCCAGCATTTT.

This clone was counted a single time. V usage is TRBV19 and J usage is TRBJ1-4, with D maybe TRBD1 (6 bases). V lost 8 bases, J lost 8 bases, and 21 bases lay in between. The CDR3 totals 15 residues. Germline V gene sequence: CDR1 LNHDA, CDR2 SQIVND (reference sequence). In DNA, the CDR3 is TGTGCCAGTGGCCTCCTGCAGGGGACGGGGGAAAAACTGTTTTTT. The encoded protein is CASGLLQGTGEKLFF. The entire variable domain, with the rest obtained from reference TRBV19 and TRBJ1-4, is as follows: DGGITQSPKYLFRKEGQNVTLSCEQNLNHDAMYWYRQDPGQGLRLIYYSQIVNDFQKGDIAEGYSVSREKKESFPLTVTSAQKNPTAFYLCASGLLQGTGEKLFFGSGTQLSVL.

The J gene is TRBJ2-3, the V gene TRBV6-5; 13 bases agree with TRBD2. V was clipped by 4 bases and J by 7 bases; unmatched bases: 5. Germline CDR1 MNHEY, CDR2 SVGAGI. There are 15 residues in the CDR3. CDR3 protein: CASSSLAGGQNTQYF. CDR3 nucleotides: TGTGCCAGCAGTTCACTAGCGGGAGGGCAAAATACGCAGTATTTT.

The chain recombines TRBV2 with TRBJ2-3, with 9 bases lining up with TRBD2. The CDR3 has 15 residues. Germline-derived CDR1 and CDR2 are SNHLY and FYNNEI. V lost 4 bases to trimming and J lost 4 bases; unmatched junction nucleotides: 6. The CDR3 region is CASSVLAGVSDTQYF. CDR3 bases: TGTGCCAGCAGTGTTTTAGCGGGAGTCTCAGATACGCAGTATTTT.

The rearrangement joins TRBV29-1 to TRBJ1-4, with 7 bases fitting TRBD1. Germline V gene sequence: CDR1 SQVTM, CDR2 ANQGSEA. V lost 7 bases and J lost 5; bases outside the gene matches: 16. The CDR3 contains 16 residues. The CDR3 DNA reads TGCAGCGGGACGGTGGCAGGGGGGAGGGGAAATGAAAAACTGTTTTTT. Translated, it gives CSGTVAGGRGNEKLFF.

The genes are TRBV5-1 and TRBJ2-4; 9 bases map to TRBD2. The length of the CDR3 is 20 residues. The V gene's germline CDR1 is SGHRS and CDR2 YFSETQ. Germline trimming cut 3 bases from V and 1 base from J; bases unmatched to any gene: 17. The CDR3: CASSSTLSLREGLAKNIQYF. CDR3 DNA: TGCGCCAGCAGCTCTACCCTGAGTCTGCGGGAGGGCCTGGCCAAAAACATTCAGTACTTC.

This clone came up once. The chain couples TRBV5-1 to TRBJ1-5; perhaps TRBD1 as D (5 bases). The CDR3 runs to 15 residues. Germline-derived CDR1 and CDR2 are SGHRS and YFSETQ. Trimming pared 0 bases from V and 6 bases from J, leaving 13 bases between. The CDR3 DNA reads TGCGCCAGCAGCTTGGAAGGGGCGGAAGGTCAGCCCCAGCATTTT. This gives the protein CASSLEGAEGQPQHF.

The chain employs TRBV29-1 and TRBJ1-2, with 7 bases aligning to TRBD1. The CDR3 covers 16 residues. CDR1 and CDR2 from the germline V gene are SQVTM and ANQGSEA. Trimming took 4 bases from V and 4 from J; bases not matched to a gene: 15. CDR3: CSVGGGGSVASYGYTF. The CDR3 DNA reads as TGCAGCGTTGGAGGAGGGGGCAGCGTTGCGAGCTATGGCTACACCTTC.

The chain couples TRBV11-2 to TRBJ2-7, with 7 positions matching TRBD2. Germline V gene lookup returns CDR1 SGHAT and CDR2 FQNNGV. The junction had 9 bases not matched to a gene; V was cut back by 2 bases and J by 2 bases. This CDR3 contains 16 residues. CDR3 sequence reads: CASSLTSGGGTYEQYF. As DNA, the CDR3 is TGTGCCAGCAGCTTAACGTCGGGGGGAGGGACCTACGAGCAGTACTTC.

The rearrangement uses TRBV11-2 and TRBJ2-3, with TRBD1 identical over 10 bases. This CDR3 contains 14 residues. Germline V gene data show CDR1 as SGHAT and CDR2 as FQNNGV. V trimming: 2 bases; J trimming: 7 bases; junction bases outside the gene matches: 3. Written as DNA, the CDR3 is TGTGCCAGCAGCTTACGACAGGGGGCATATACGCAGTATTTT. Amino acids: CASSLRQGAYTQYF.

The chain uses TRBV4-2 and TRBJ1-3; 8 bases line up with TRBD1. Trimming took 1 base from V and 0 from J; bases not matched to a gene: 8. The CDR3 length is 18 residues. Germline values: CDR1 LGHNA, CDR2 YNFKEQ. The CDR3, as DNA: TGTGCCAGCAGCCAAGCGGGACAGGCAGCCCCCTCTGGAAACACCATATATTTT. Amino acids: CASSQAGQAAPSGNTIYF.

The chain recombines TRBV14 with TRBJ2-2, with D perhaps TRBD2 (5 bases). With 5 bases removed from V and 7 bases from J, the gap between germline ends came to 14 bases. Germline V gene sequence: CDR1 SGHDN, CDR2 FVKESK. This CDR3 has 14 residues. The CDR3 is CASSKGWERGELFF. The CDR3 DNA reads as TGTGCCAGCAGCAAAGGGTGGGAGCGCGGGGAGCTGTTTTTT. Full variable domain (missing parts from reference TRBV14 and TRBJ2-2): EAGVTQFPSHSVIEKGQTVTLRCDPISGHDNLYWYRRVMGKEIKFLLHFVKESKQDESGMPNNRFLAERTGGTYSTLKVQPAELEDSGVYFCASSKGWERGELFFGEGSRLTVL.

The genes are TRBV29-1 and TRBJ2-5; 14 nucleotides agree with TRBD2. In germline, CDR1 is SQVTM, CDR2 ANQGSEA. CDR3 length equals 14 residues. V dropped 5 bases and J dropped 4; count of bases not matched to a gene: 3. The CDR3 region is CSVLGLAGGETQYF. DNA of the CDR3: TGCAGCGTTCTTGGACTAGCGGGAGGAGAGACCCAGTACTTC.

The rearrangement joins TRBV4-1 to TRBJ2-2; 7 bases map to TRBD2. This CDR3 contains 15 residues. V lost 4 bases to trimming and J lost 3 bases; unmatched junction nucleotides: 5. Germline-derived CDR1 and CDR2 are MGHRA and YSYEKL. CDR3 residues: CASSLGTSDTGELFF. CDR3 coding DNA: TGCGCCAGCAGCCTAGGAACTAGCGACACCGGGGAGCTGTTTTTT.

V is TRBV28 and J is TRBJ2-5, with TRBD2 matching 11 bases. Matching the DNA end better, TRBJ2-7 makes the J call doubtful. The CDR3 totals 16 residues. Germline-derived CDR1 and CDR2 are MDHEN and SYDVKM. The CDR3 nucleotides read TGTGCCAGCAGTTTATCCGGGACTAGCGGACACTACGAGCAGTACTTC. This translates into CASSLSGTSGHYEQYF.

The chain joins TRBV10-1 to TRBJ1-1; TRBD1 aligns across 9 bases. The CDR3 has 19 residues. Germline V gene data show CDR1 as WNHNN and CDR2 as SYGVQD (reference sequence). The V and J ends lost 0 bases and 0 bases, in that order; junction bases with no gene match: 11. The CDR3 region has the DNA TGCGCCAGCAGTGAGTCGATTTTCAGGACAGGGGCATTGAACACTGAAGCTTTCTTT. Amino acid sequence: CASSESIFRTGALNTEAFF.

The chain couples TRBV11-2 to TRBJ2-7; D is unclear. The CDR3 runs 12 residues. Trimming shortened V by 4 bases and J by 2 bases, and 6 bases separated the two germline ends. Germline values: CDR1 SGHAT, CDR2 FQNNGV. The CDR3 bases are TGTGCCAGCAGCTCCGAAACCTACGAGCAGTACTTC. This encodes CASSSETYEQYF.

As for this clone: Other DNA sequences from this sample encode an identical CDR3 as well. This chain links TRBV20-1 with TRBJ2-7; 7 bases agree with TRBD2. Per germline, CDR1 DFQATT and CDR2 SNEGSKA (reference sequence). With V trimmed by 1 base and J by 6 bases, 0 bases remained unmatched. This CDR3 comprises 11 residues. This chain's CDR3 is CSARGGGEQYF. The CDR3 bases are TGCAGTGCTAGAGGGGGGGGCGAGCAGTACTTC.

The gene calls are TRBV30 and TRBJ2-7; D unclear. The V gene's germline CDR1 is GTSNPN and CDR2 SVGIG (reference sequence). Trimming shortened V by 5 bases and J by 2 bases, and 10 bases separated the two germline ends. The CDR3 is made up of 12 amino acids. The CDR3 sequence is CAWAIGPYEQYF. CDR3 nucleotide sequence: TGTGCCTGGGCTATAGGGCCCTACGAGCAGTACTTC.

The V gene is TRBV28, the J gene TRBJ2-7; TRBD2 agrees at 12 bases. Germline loops: CDR1 MDHEN, CDR2 SYDVKM. The CDR3 spans 17 residues. V dropped 6 bases and J dropped 3; count of bases not matched to a gene: 12. CDR3 in amino acids: CASRTLAGGAYIYEQYF. The CDR3 DNA reads TGTGCCAGCAGGACACTAGCGGGGGGTGCCTATATCTACGAGCAGTACTTC.

V usage is TRBV5-1 and J usage is TRBJ2-7, with 11 bases lining up with TRBD2. Germline values: CDR1 SGHRS, CDR2 YFSETQ. V lost 1 base, J lost 1 base, and 10 bases stayed unmatched. CDR3 size: 18 residues. As DNA, the CDR3 is TGCGCCAGCAGCTTGCCCACGGGACTAGCGGAGGCGTCCTACGAGCAGTACTTC. Amino acid sequence: CASSLPTGLAEASYEQYF.

The rearrangement joins TRBV15 to TRBJ2-7; 12 bases agree with TRBD2. Per germline, CDR1 LNHNV and CDR2 YYDKDF (reference sequence). The ends lost 2 bases at V and 5 bases at J; junction bases unmatched: 7. The CDR3 runs 16 residues. CDR3 in amino acids: CATSRLKTSGSHEQYF. The CDR3 DNA is TGTGCCACCAGCAGATTGAAGACTAGCGGGAGCCACGAGCAGTACTTC.

J is TRBJ2-3 and V is TRBV27; unclear D gene. The CDR3 has 16 residues. V was cut by 2 bases and J by 8 bases, with 20 bases left in between. Germline V CDR1 and CDR2: MNHEY, SMNVEV (reference sequence). The chain's CDR3 is CASSLMGLLRAGTQYF. As DNA, the CDR3 is TGTGCCAGCAGTTTAATGGGCCTTTTAAGGGCCGGTACGCAGTATTTT.

This clone came up once. The chain carries TRBV29-1 and TRBJ2-7; TRBD1 matches at 12 bases. CDR1 and CDR2 (germline): SQVTM, ANQGSEA. This CDR3 is built from 14 residues. V gave up 5 bases and J gave up 4 bases; unmatched junction bases: 6. The CDR3: CSVKGQGAGYEQYF. The CDR3 DNA is TGCAGCGTTAAGGGACAGGGGGCCGGGTACGAGCAGTACTTC.

This chain joins TRBV5-1 and TRBJ2-7, with TRBD2 as a possible D gene (6 bases). Between the trimmed V and J ends, which lost 0 bases and 0 bases, there was a span of 10 bases. The CDR3 consists of 15 residues. Germline CDR1 is SGHRS and CDR2 is YFSETQ. CDR3 DNA sequence: TGCGCCAGCAGCTTGGCCGCGGGGCTCTCCTACGAGCAGTACTTC. Amino acids: CASSLAAGLSYEQYF.

The chain combines TRBV7-8 with TRBJ2-7; D is unclear. V was pared by 5 bases and J by 3 bases, with 20 bases between. CDR1 and CDR2 (germline): SGHVS, FQNEAQ. This CDR3 comprises 16 residues. The CDR3 DNA follows: TGTGCCAGCAGCCCCGGACCAGCCCCACTGCGCTACGAGCAGTACTTC. It is translated as CASSPGPAPLRYEQYF.

This chain's CDR3 is CAWSSTLLAGADTQYF. The CDR3 DNA sequence: TGTGCCTGGAGTAGTACCCTACTAGCGGGCGCAGATACGCAGTATTTT. The chain carries TRBV30 and TRBJ2-3; 9 bases match TRBD2. The CDR3 has 16 residues. Germline-derived CDR1 and CDR2 are GTSNPN and SVGIG (reference sequence). V trimming: 2 bases; J trimming: 4 bases; junction bases outside the gene matches: 10. Looking up the rest from reference TRBV30 and TRBJ2-3 gives the full variable domain: SQTIHQWPATLVQPVGSPLSLECTVEGTSNPNLYWYRQAAGRGLQLLFYSVGIGQISSEVPQNLSASRPQDRQFILSSKKLLLSDSGFYLCAWSSTLLAGADTQYFGPGTRLTVL.

The chain has TRBV7-4 and TRBJ2-7; tentatively, D is TRBD1 (5 bases). With 3 bases removed from V and 4 bases from J, the gap between germline ends came to 13 bases. This CDR3 contains 14 residues. Germline V gene data show CDR1 as SGHVT and CDR2 as SQSDAQ. This CDR3 reads CASSFPGQYYEQYF. The CDR3 DNA reads TGTGCCAGCAGCTTTCCAGGGCAGTATTACGAGCAGTACTTC.

This chain connects TRBV27 to TRBJ1-4; D may be TRBD1 (5 bases). This CDR3 comprises 14 residues. Trimming left V 3 bases short and J 4 bases short, with 9 bases between. Germline CDR1 is MNHEY and CDR2 is SMNVEV (reference sequence). The CDR3 bases are TGTGCCAGCAGTTTCTTAGGGGTTAATGAAAAACTGTTTTTT. Translation: CASSFLGVNEKLFF.

V gene TRBV6-1 combines with J gene TRBJ2-7, with D unresolved. Germline V gene data show CDR1 as MNHNS and CDR2 as SASEGT. The CDR3 has 17 amino acids. The ends were cut back, 4 bases at V and 4 bases at J, with 23 bases in the middle. This chain's CDR3 is CASSATRSVLIRYEQYF. CDR3 nucleotide sequence: TGTGCCAGCAGTGCAACCCGGTCCGTACTGATCAGATACGAGCAGTACTTC.

V and J are TRBV10-3 and TRBJ2-3; possible D gene TRBD2, 6 bases. The V gene lost 6 bases and the J gene lost 9 bases, with 16 bases spanning the gap. CDR3 size: 13 residues. The germline V gene has CDR1 ENHRY and CDR2 SYGVKD. CDR3 residues: CAISPGTYPTQYF. CDR3 in DNA: TGTGCCATCAGCCCTGGGACTTACCCAACGCAGTATTTT.